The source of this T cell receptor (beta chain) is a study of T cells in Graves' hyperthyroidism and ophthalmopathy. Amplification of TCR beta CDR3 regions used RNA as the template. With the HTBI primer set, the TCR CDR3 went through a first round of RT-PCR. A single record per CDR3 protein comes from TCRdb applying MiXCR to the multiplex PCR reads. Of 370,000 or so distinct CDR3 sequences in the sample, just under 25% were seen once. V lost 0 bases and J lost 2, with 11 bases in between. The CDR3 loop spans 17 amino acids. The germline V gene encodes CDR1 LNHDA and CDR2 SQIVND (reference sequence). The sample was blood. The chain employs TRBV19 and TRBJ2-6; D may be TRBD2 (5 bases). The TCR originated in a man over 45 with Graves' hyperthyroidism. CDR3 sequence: CASSIEVTGTGANVLTF. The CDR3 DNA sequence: TGTGCCAGTAGTATAGAGGTGACGGGAACTGGGGCCAACGTCCTGACTTTC.